The 14 T cell receptor beta chains presented below share a single source sample, sequenced in a study of T-cell memory formation after mild COVID-19. One entry per CDR3 protein, called by TCRdb with MiXCR from the 5' RACE reads. Among approximately 500,000 distinct CDR3 sequences, more than 20% were seen once, and the ten largest hold roughly an eighth. Sample: PBMCs or a T cell subset sorted from them (not recorded which). All receptors come from an adult woman who had mild COVID-19 (a few samples of this study predate the infection). Cell type and time point are not known.

In DNA, the CDR3 is TGTGCCAGCAGTAAAGGGGACAGGTCCGTGTTGAGTGGCTACACCTTC. Translated, it gives CASSKGDRSVLSGYTF. V gene TRBV27 combines with J gene TRBJ1-2; 8 bases match TRBD1. This CDR3 spans 16 amino acids. J lost 7 bases, V lost 5 bases, and 15 bases had no gene match. Germline CDR1 reads MNHEY; CDR2 reads SMNVEV (reference sequence).

The genes are TRBV29-1 and TRBJ1-3, with 7 positions matching TRBD1. Per germline, CDR1 SQVTM and CDR2 ANQGSEA. V lost 6 bases, J lost 0 bases, and 5 bases stayed unmatched. This CDR3 has 14 amino acids. The CDR3 coding sequence is TGCAGCGTGGGCGGGACAGCCTCTGGAAACACCATATATTTT. Its protein is CSVGGTASGNTIYF.

The V call is TRBV7-2, the J call TRBJ2-7; TRBD1 aligns across 8 bases. The germline gives CDR1 SGHTA, CDR2 FQGNSA. The CDR3 sequence is 15 residues long. V lost 5 bases to trimming and J lost 4 bases; unmatched junction nucleotides: 10. The chain's CDR3 is CASSPGQGRRYEQYF. Here the CDR3 DNA reads TGTGCCAGCAGCCCCGGACAGGGTAGAAGGTACGAGCAGTACTTC. Based on the CDR3 plus reference TRBV7-2 and TRBJ2-7, the full variable domain is GAGVSQSPSNKVTEKGKDVELRCDPISGHTALYWYRQSLGQGLEFLIYFQGNSAPDKSGLPSDRFSAERTGGSVSTLTIQRTQQEDSAVYLCASSPGQGRRYEQYFGPGTRLTVT.

This chain links TRBV7-2 with TRBJ1-4, with D uncertain. Trimming shortened V by 1 base and J by 8 bases, and 14 bases separated the two germline ends. Germline V gene data show CDR1 as SGHTA and CDR2 as FQGNSA. The length of the CDR3 is 15 residues. CDR3 region: CASSLDRQLGEKLFF. CDR3 DNA sequence: TGTGCCAGCAGCTTAGACCGGCAGTTAGGCGAAAAACTGTTTTTT. Using reference TRBV7-2 and TRBJ1-4 for the parts outside the CDR3, the full variable domain is GAGVSQSPSNKVTEKGKDVELRCDPISGHTALYWYRQSLGQGLEFLIYFQGNSAPDKSGLPSDRFSAERTGGSVSTLTIQRTQQEDSAVYLCASSLDRQLGEKLFFGSGTQLSVL.

This clonotype appeared once. The chain joins TRBV9 to TRBJ2-2; D possibly matches TRBD1 or TRBD2 (5 bases each). V was cut by 2 bases and J by 6 bases, with 8 bases left in between. The CDR3 extends over 13 amino acids. Germline V gives CDR1 SGDLS, CDR2 YYNGEE. CDR3 amino acids: CASSVGDPGELFF. The CDR3 DNA follows: TGTGCCAGCAGCGTGGGGGATCCCGGGGAGCTGTTTTTT.

This clonotype was detected a few times. The CDR3 here is CASSLGGDWNEKLFF. The CDR3, as DNA: TGTGCCAGCAGCTTAGGTGGGGACTGGAATGAAAAACTGTTTTTT. The V gene is TRBV13, the J gene TRBJ1-4; perhaps TRBD1 as D (5 bases). The V and J ends lost 0 bases and 5 bases respectively, with 10 bases between them. Germline-derived CDR1 and CDR2 are PRHDT and FYEKMQ (reference sequence). The CDR3 contains 15 residues.

This clonotype has more than one count but fewer than ten. The V and J genes are TRBV12-3 or TRBV12-4 and TRBJ2-1, with D possibly matching TRBD2 (6 bases). Trimming left V 1 base short and J 2 bases short, with 9 bases between. CDR3 length equals 15 residues. The DNA for the CDR3 is TGTGCCAGCAGTTTAGGCGGGGAAGCCTACAATGAGCAGTTCTTC. It is translated as CASSLGGEAYNEQFF.

V gene TRBV6-2 or TRBV6-3 combines with J gene TRBJ1-5; 8 positions agree with TRBD1. This CDR3 is 14 amino acids long. Germline trimming cut 2 bases from V and 5 bases from J; bases unmatched to any gene: 2. Germline CDR1 and CDR2: MNHEY and SVGEGT. In DNA, the CDR3 is TGTGCCAGCAGTTACCGACAGGGGTATCAGCCCCAGCATTTT. Protein product: CASSYRQGYQPQHF.

This clonotype was seen more than once but under ten times. The V and J genes are TRBV7-2 and TRBJ2-3, with D perhaps being TRBD1 or TRBD2 (5 bases each). Trimming removed 4 bases from V and 6 bases from J, with 11 bases in between. The CDR3 is 13 amino acids. Germline V gene sequence: CDR1 SGHTA, CDR2 FQGNSA. Written as DNA, the CDR3 is TGTGCCAGCAGCTACGGGGCCGGGGATACGCAGTATTTT. It encodes CASSYGAGDTQYF.

This clonotype was observed at least ten times. V and J are TRBV12-3 or TRBV12-4 and TRBJ2-1; D ambiguous. The V and J ends lost 6 bases and 5 bases respectively, with 5 bases between them. The CDR3 runs 11 residues. In DNA, the CDR3 is TGTGCCAGCAGGAATAACAATGAGCAGTTCTTC. Amino acid sequence: CASRNNNEQFF.

This rearrangement joins TRBV6-5 to TRBJ1-4, with D unclear. The CDR3 totals 16 residues. Trimming removed 5 bases from V and 0 bases from J, with 13 bases in between. Germline lookup yields CDR1 MNHEY and CDR2 SVGAGI. The DNA of the CDR3 is TGTGCCAGCAGTGCATCCCCGGTTGCAACTAATGAAAAACTGTTTTTT. Its translation: CASSASPVATNEKLFF.

This clonotype was detected a few times. The gene calls are TRBV18 and TRBJ1-5, with D maybe TRBD1 (5 bases). V lost 0 bases, J lost 2 bases, and 17 bases lay in between. Germline V gives CDR1 KGHSH, CDR2 LQKENI. The CDR3 totals 18 residues. In DNA form, the CDR3 reads TGTGCCAGCTCACCACCGGTAGGCTCCGGGACGGGCAATCAGCCCCAGCATTTT. It is translated as CASSPPVGSGTGNQPQHF.

The DNA for the CDR3 is TGCGCCAGCAGCCACCCCCCCACTAGCGGGAGGTGGGATGAGCAGTTCTTC. It specifies CASSHPPTSGRWDEQFF. V usage is TRBV4-1 and J usage is TRBJ2-1; TRBD2 matches at 12 bases. V lost 3 bases to trimming and J lost 8 bases; unmatched junction nucleotides: 11. Germline assignment: CDR1 MGHRA and CDR2 YSYEKL. The CDR3 is made up of 17 amino acids.

This clonotype has more than one count but fewer than ten. V and J are TRBV15 and TRBJ2-1; D might be TRBD1 or TRBD2, each matching 5 bases. With 2 bases removed from V and 7 bases from J, the gap between germline ends came to 24 bases. Per germline, CDR1 LNHNV and CDR2 YYDKDF (reference sequence). This CDR3 has 18 amino acids. The CDR3 sequence is CATSRSETRGGSENEQFF. DNA of the CDR3: TGTGCCACCAGCAGATCCGAGACCCGGGGCGGATCCGAAAATGAGCAGTTCTTC.